The clone carrying this TCR beta chain was picked up one time. Its antigen is as yet unknown. The data are from a study of T cell repertoires in cytomegalovirus infection. Study information: Carrying CMV and the relevant HLA type showed in public TCR beta signatures. The study, taken as a whole, reports: CMV-specific TCR beta clonotypes restricted by HLA-C dominated the ex vivo response.

TCRdb used MiXCR to reprocess the reads, holding one entry per CDR3 protein. The repertoire holds hundreds of thousands of distinct CDR3 sequences, with approximately 30% as singletons. The V end was cut by 6 bases, the J end by 8 bases, with 16 bases between. CDR1 and CDR2 (germline): MDHEN, SYDVKM. CDR3 length: 14 amino acids. This clonotype originated in a human donor in good health (CMV status not recorded). Some clones in this sample may be carry-over from other donors' samples. Sequencing was performed on cultured CD8+ T cells from PBMCs, taken from culture after CMV antigen stimulation. The chain links TRBV28 to TRBJ1-4, with TRBD1 as a possible D gene (6 bases). CDR3 bases: TGTGCCAGCAGGCCTAACAGGGTACAAGAAAAACTGTTTTTT. Its protein is CASRPNRVQEKLFF. Together with reference TRBV28 and TRBJ1-4, the CDR3 gives the full variable domain: DVKVTQSSRYLVKRTGEKVFLECVQDMDHENMFWYRQDPGLGLRLIYFSYDVKMKEKGDIPEGYSVSREKKERFSLILESASTNQTSMYLCASRPNRVQEKLFFGSGTQLSVL.